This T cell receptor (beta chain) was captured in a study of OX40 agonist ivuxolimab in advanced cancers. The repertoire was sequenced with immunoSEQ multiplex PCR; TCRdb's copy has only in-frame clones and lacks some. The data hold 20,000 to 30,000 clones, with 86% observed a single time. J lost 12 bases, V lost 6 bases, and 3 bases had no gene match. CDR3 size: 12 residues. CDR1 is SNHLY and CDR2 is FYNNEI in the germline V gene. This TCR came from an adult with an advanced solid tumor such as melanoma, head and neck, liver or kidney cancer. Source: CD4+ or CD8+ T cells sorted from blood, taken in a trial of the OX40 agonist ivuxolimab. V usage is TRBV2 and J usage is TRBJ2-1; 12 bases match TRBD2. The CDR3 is CASRGLAGTQFF. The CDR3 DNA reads TGTGCCAGCAGAGGACTAGCGGGGACGCAGTTCTTC.